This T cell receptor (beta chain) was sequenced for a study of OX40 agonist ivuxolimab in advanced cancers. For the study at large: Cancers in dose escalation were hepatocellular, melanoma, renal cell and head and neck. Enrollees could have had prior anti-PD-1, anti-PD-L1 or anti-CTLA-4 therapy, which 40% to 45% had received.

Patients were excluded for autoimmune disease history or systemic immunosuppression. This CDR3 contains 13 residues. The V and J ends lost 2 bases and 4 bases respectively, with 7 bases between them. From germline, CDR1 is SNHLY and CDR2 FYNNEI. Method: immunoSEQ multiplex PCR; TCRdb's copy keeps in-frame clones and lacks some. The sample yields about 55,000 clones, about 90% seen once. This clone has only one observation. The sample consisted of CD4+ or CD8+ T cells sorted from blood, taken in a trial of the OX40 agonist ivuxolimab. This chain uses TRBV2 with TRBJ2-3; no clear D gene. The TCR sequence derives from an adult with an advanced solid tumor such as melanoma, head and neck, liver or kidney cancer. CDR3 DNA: TGTGCCAGCAGTGAAAGTCTCGCAGATACGCAGTATTTT. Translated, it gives CASSESLADTQYF.